These 27 T cell receptor beta chains originate from one sample sequenced in a study of control samples from healthy donors and cancer patients. Measured with immunoSEQ multiplex PCR; TCRdb has only the in-frame clones, and not every one. This sample has roughly 88,000 clones, with around four fifths found just once. Sequenced material: blood. Every receptor here comes from a young man in good health.

The chain links TRBV24-1 to TRBJ1-5; the D gene is possibly TRBD1 (5 bases). V lost 6 bases, J lost 0 bases, and 11 bases lay in between. The CDR3 has 15 amino acids. The germline gives CDR1 KGHDR, CDR2 SFDVKD. CDR3 in amino acids: CATSNAGNSNQPQHF. The CDR3 DNA is TGTGCCACCAGTAACGCAGGGAATAGCAATCAGCCCCAGCATTTT.

The gene calls are TRBV20-1 and TRBJ2-5; 9 bases agree with TRBD1. Germline CDR1 and CDR2: DFQATT and SNEGSKA (reference sequence). The CDR3 runs 11 residues. CDR3 nucleotide sequence: TGCGGGGTAGGGACAGGGGAGACCCAGTACTTC. Translated: CGVGTGETQYF.

This clone turned up a few times. CDR3 residues: CASSDSPSGELFF. The CDR3 DNA is TGTGCCAGCAGTGACTCCCCGTCCGGGGAGCTGTTTTTT. J is TRBJ2-2 and V is TRBV6-4; no definite D call. The CDR3 is 13 amino acids. Germline loops: CDR1 MRHNA, CDR2 SNTAGT. V was shortened by 0 bases and J by 6 bases, with 5 bases between the two germline ends.

J is TRBJ1-2 and V is TRBV7-9, with TRBD1 matching over 7 bases. The CDR3 runs 14 residues. Germline V CDR1 and CDR2: SEHNR, FQNEAQ (reference sequence). With V trimmed by 5 bases and J by 7 bases, 10 bases remained unmatched. CDR3 coding DNA: TGTGCCAGCAGCGACAGGGTTCAGGCGGGTGGCTACACCTTC. Residues: CASSDRVQAGGYTF.

V usage is TRBV4-2 and J usage is TRBJ1-6; a possible D gene is TRBD1 (6 bases). Germline V lookup: CDR1 LGHNA, CDR2 YNFKEQ. The CDR3 totals 16 residues. V lost 3 bases and J lost 4, with 13 bases in between. The CDR3 sequence is CASSQNPQGYNSPLHF. Written as DNA, the CDR3 is TGTGCCAGCAGCCAGAACCCGCAGGGGTATAATTCACCCCTCCACTTT.

The chain carries TRBV10-2 and TRBJ1-2; D unclear. The CDR3 spans 13 residues. V was cut by 4 bases and J by 1 base, with 7 bases left in between. Germline lookup yields CDR1 WSHSY and CDR2 SAAADI. The CDR3 protein is CASSVRDNYGYTF. In DNA, the CDR3 is TGCGCCAGCAGTGTCCGAGATAACTATGGCTACACCTTC.

The chain links TRBV6-5 to TRBJ1-6; weak D call: TRBD1 (5 bases). The CDR3 extends over 14 amino acids. The germline V gene has CDR1 MNHEY and CDR2 SVGAGI. V was clipped by 6 bases and J by 5 bases, with 11 bases between them. This chain's CDR3 is CASRDNFHNSPLHF. The DNA for the CDR3 is TGTGCCAGCAGGGACAATTTCCATAATTCACCCCTCCACTTT.

The chain carries TRBV12-5 and TRBJ2-3; 10 nucleotides line up with TRBD2. Germline CDR1 LGHNT, CDR2 FRNRAP. The CDR3 spans 19 residues. Germline trimming cut 2 bases from V and 1 base from J; bases unmatched to any gene: 12. CDR3 sequence reads: CASGLRSGGLAPRTDTQYF. As DNA, the CDR3 is TGTGCTAGTGGTTTGCGTAGCGGGGGGCTCGCCCCACGCACAGATACGCAGTATTTT.

This chain uses TRBV19 with TRBJ1-1, with D tentatively TRBD1 (5 bases). The CDR3 totals 14 residues. Germline V gives CDR1 LNHDA, CDR2 SQIVND (reference sequence). V shed 5 bases and J shed 4 bases, with 14 bases lying between them. As DNA, the CDR3 is TGTGCCAGTAGTCCCTGGGGCTGGAGCACTGAAGCTTTCTTT. Residues: CASSPWGWSTEAFF.

This rearrangement joins TRBV6-5 to TRBJ1-1; 7 bases fit TRBD1. CDR3 length equals 15 residues. V gave up 7 bases and J gave up 4 bases; unmatched junction bases: 12. Germline values: CDR1 MNHEY, CDR2 SVGAGI. The CDR3 coding sequence is TGTGCCAGCACCATAGACAGGGACTGGGGCACTGAAGCTTTCTTT. Translating gives CASTIDRDWGTEAFF.

This clone was seen only a few times. J is TRBJ1-1 and V is TRBV6-5; D not resolved. There are 13 residues in the CDR3. CDR1 and CDR2 (germline): MNHEY, SVGAGI. Trimming shortened V by 5 bases and J by 4 bases, and 11 bases separated the two germline ends. The CDR3 DNA follows: TGTGCCAGCAGTACCGCCCCCGGCACTGAAGCTTTCTTT. This translates into CASSTAPGTEAFF.

This chain connects TRBV2 to TRBJ1-2, with D possibly TRBD1 on 6 matching bases. The V gene lost 11 bases and the J gene lost 0 bases, with 10 bases spanning the gap. The CDR3 is made up of 12 amino acids. Germline loops: CDR1 SNHLY, CDR2 FYNNEI. CDR3 region: CAVGTSNYGYTF. In DNA, the CDR3 is TGTGCCGTCGGGACATCTAACTATGGCTACACCTTC.

The rearrangement joins TRBV7-2 to TRBJ1-2; maybe TRBD1 (5 bases). The length of the CDR3 is 14 residues. V lost 6 bases and J lost 2, with 13 bases in between. In germline, CDR1 is SGHTA, CDR2 FQGNSA. The DNA of the CDR3 is TGTGCCAGCAGTGACATCAGGGAAAACTATGGCTACACCTTC. It specifies CASSDIRENYGYTF. Full variable domain (remainder filled in from reference TRBV7-2 and TRBJ1-2): GAGVSQSPSNKVTEKGKDVELRCDPISGHTALYWYRQSLGQGLEFLIYFQGNSAPDKSGLPSDRFSAERTGGSVSTLTIQRTQQEDSAVYLCASSDIRENYGYTFGSGTRLTVV.

In nucleotides, the CDR3 is TGTGCCAGCAGCCCCTCGTCGCCTTATGGCTACACCTTC. Its translation: CASSPSSPYGYTF. This sequence joins TRBV6-5 and TRBJ1-2, with D uncertain. Germline V CDR1 and CDR2: MNHEY, SVGAGI. The CDR3 extends over 13 amino acids. Trimming removed 6 bases from V and 5 bases from J, with 13 bases in between.

The gene calls are TRBV2 and TRBJ1-1, with a possible D match to TRBD1 (5 bases). The CDR3 has 13 amino acids. Deletions cut 2 bases from V and 10 bases from J, with 14 bases between. Germline CDR1 reads SNHLY; CDR2 reads FYNNEI. CDR3 nucleotide sequence: TGTGCCAGCAGTGAACGTCCGCAGGGTCGAGCTTTCTTT. Residues: CASSERPQGRAFF.

The chain combines TRBV2 with TRBJ2-3, with TRBD1 matching 7 bases. The CDR3 is made up of 12 amino acids. The germline gives CDR1 SNHLY, CDR2 FYNNEI. Trimming cost V 9 bases and J 6 bases; bases outside gene matches: 6. In nucleotides, the CDR3 is TGTGCCAGTGCCCCACAGGGGGATACGCAGTATTTT. This sequence encodes CASAPQGDTQYF.

On this clone: At the DNA level, this CDR3 is encoded by other sequences in the same sample as well. The V and J genes are TRBV29-1 and TRBJ2-2; 8 bases match TRBD2. CDR1 SQVTM and CDR2 ANQGSEA come from the germline V gene. Trimming cost V 0 bases and J 5 bases; bases outside gene matches: 8. The CDR3 loop spans 16 amino acids. The CDR3 spells CSVEDPGGAGTGELFF. CDR3 in DNA: TGCAGCGTTGAAGACCCCGGGGGGGCCGGGACCGGGGAGCTGTTTTTT.

This clone came up a few times. The chain is built from TRBV3-1 (or the pseudogene TRBV3-2) and TRBJ2-1; D not resolved. The V end lost 2 bases, the J end lost 3 bases, and 5 bases lay between the germline ends. This CDR3 is 13 amino acids long. Germline V lookup: CDR1 LGHDT, CDR2 YNNKEL (reference sequence). DNA for the CDR3: TGTGCCAGCAGCCAAACTGTCTACAATGAGCAGTTCTTC. Translated: CASSQTVYNEQFF.

CDR3 loop: CADGTPNSPLHF. The CDR3, as DNA: TGTGCCGACGGGACACCCAATTCACCCCTCCACTTT. This sequence joins TRBV7-9 and TRBJ1-6; a weak D match, TRBD1 (6 bases). Trimming pared 11 bases from V and 7 bases from J, leaving 12 bases between. CDR1 is SEHNR and CDR2 is FQNEAQ in the germline V gene (reference sequence). The CDR3 has 12 residues.

This clone occurred once. The CDR3 loop is CASSPPSTTDTQYF. CDR3 in DNA: TGTGCCAGCTCACCACCGTCCACCACAGATACGCAGTATTTT. The J gene is TRBJ2-3, the V gene TRBV18; D call uncertain. V was trimmed by 0 bases and J by 2 bases, leaving 6 bases between them. This CDR3 has 14 amino acids. Germline V gene data show CDR1 as KGHSH and CDR2 as LQKENI.

This clone was picked up one time. V usage is TRBV29-1 and J usage is TRBJ1-1; unclear D gene. The CDR3 spans 14 residues. The V and J ends lost 4 bases and 0 bases respectively, with 12 bases between them. Germline CDR1 reads SQVTM; CDR2 reads ANQGSEA. CDR3 sequence: CSVGGRGMNTEAFF. CDR3 bases: TGCAGCGTTGGTGGGCGGGGAATGAACACTGAAGCTTTCTTT.

This chain links TRBV11-2 with TRBJ2-1, with 10 nucleotides matching TRBD2. J lost 15 bases, V lost 0 bases, and 5 bases had no gene match. This CDR3 contains 13 residues. Germline CDR1 reads SGHAT; CDR2 reads FQNNGV. CDR3 sequence: CASSLDRAGGRFF. The CDR3 DNA reads TGTGCCAGCAGCTTAGACCGAGCGGGGGGGAGGTTCTTC.

V gene TRBV5-1 combines with J gene TRBJ1-1, with D possibly matching TRBD1 (5 bases). V was clipped by 2 bases and J by 1 base, with 9 bases between them. CDR3 length: 14 residues. Germline loops: CDR1 SGHRS, CDR2 YFSETQ. The DNA of the CDR3 is TGCGCCAGCAGCTTCCCCAGGGCGAACACTGAAGCTTTCTTT. This encodes CASSFPRANTEAFF.

The rearrangement links TRBV30 to TRBJ1-5; no clear D. With 3 bases removed from V and 7 bases from J, the gap between germline ends came to 13 bases. The CDR3 contains 13 residues. The germline gives CDR1 GTSNPN, CDR2 SVGIG (reference sequence). The CDR3 DNA reads as TGTGCCTGGAGCGCCGGGCAGGAACAGCCCCAGCATTTT. It encodes CAWSAGQEQPQHF.

This clone has just one count. The chain employs TRBV7-9 and TRBJ1-2; no clear D. Trimming took 2 bases from V and 4 from J, leaving 20 bases between them. Germline CDR1 reads SEHNR; CDR2 reads FQNEAQ (reference sequence). The CDR3 runs to 17 residues. As DNA, the CDR3 is TGTGCCAGCAGCTTAAATTCCCGGACCCCGGATCCCTATGGCTACACCTTC. This encodes CASSLNSRTPDPYGYTF.

The chain recombines TRBV20-1 with TRBJ1-6; 7 nucleotides match TRBD1. The CDR3 runs to 16 residues. Germline assignment: CDR1 DFQATT and CDR2 SNEGSKA (reference sequence). Trimming cost V 3 bases and J 7 bases; bases outside gene matches: 12. DNA of the CDR3: TGCAGTGCTAGTTTGGCTGAGGGGGCTTTAAATTCACCCCTCCACTTT. Amino acids: CSASLAEGALNSPLHF.

This clone was picked up one time. The V and J genes are TRBV2 and TRBJ2-1; D tentatively fits TRBD1 or TRBD2 (5 bases each). The germline V gene encodes CDR1 SNHLY and CDR2 FYNNEI. This CDR3 contains 13 residues. Trimming removed 7 bases at V and 4 bases at J, with 11 bases between. CDR3 in amino acids: CASNFWGYNEQFF. The CDR3 bases are TGTGCCAGCAACTTTTGGGGGTACAATGAGCAGTTCTTC. The full variable domain, completed using reference TRBV2 and TRBJ2-1, is EPEVTQTPSHQVTQMGQEVILRCVPISNHLYFYWYRQILGQKVEFLVSFYNNEISEKSEIFDDQFSVERPDGSNFTLKIRSTKLEDSAMYFCASNFWGYNEQFFGPGTRLTVL.